Below, 20 T cell receptor beta chains from the same sample are listed, as sequenced in a study of response to subunit inactivated influenza vaccine. TCRdb re-analysed the RT-PCR reads in MiXCR, keeping a single row per CDR3 protein. The sample lists 600,000 to 850,000 distinct CDR3 sequences, 14% seen once, with about 7.6% in the top ten. The input for sequencing was PBMCs from blood, taken around 14 days before vaccination. Receptor source: a man over 45 who received an inactivated influenza vaccine.

The chain has TRBV5-5 and TRBJ1-3; 7 bases fit TRBD1. Germline CDR1 reads SGHKS; CDR2 reads YYEKEE (reference sequence). This CDR3 region has 18 residues. V lost 5 bases, J lost 0 bases, and 14 bases stayed unmatched. CDR3 nucleotides: TGTGCCAGCAGGCGTGCCTACGGGACAGATCTCTCTGGAAACACCATATATTTT. Its translation is CASRRAYGTDLSGNTIYF.

This chain's CDR3 is CSAGGTGANQPQHF. For the CDR3, the DNA is TGCAGTGCTGGAGGGACAGGGGCCAATCAGCCCCAGCATTTT. The genes are TRBV20-1 and TRBJ1-5, with 10 bases aligning to TRBD1. CDR1 and CDR2 from the germline V gene are DFQATT and SNEGSKA (reference sequence). V shed 5 bases and J 3 bases; nucleotides not matched to a gene: 4. The CDR3 loop spans 14 amino acids.

This clonotype was seen a few times. V and J are TRBV7-2 and TRBJ1-5; D unresolved. CDR3 size: 14 residues. Looked up from germline, CDR1 is SGHTA and CDR2 is FQGNSA. V lost 2 bases, J lost 4 bases, and 9 bases lay in between. Here the CDR3 reads CASSLQQTNQPQHF. DNA of the CDR3: TGTGCCAGCAGCTTACAACAGACGAATCAGCCCCAGCATTTT.

The CDR3 DNA reads TGCAGCGTTGACACGGGGAGCTCCTACAATGAGCAGTTCTTC. Translating gives CSVDTGSSYNEQFF. The chain uses TRBV29-1 and TRBJ2-1, with D possibly TRBD2 on 5 matching bases. The CDR3 has 14 residues. With 3 bases removed from V and 0 bases from J, the gap between germline ends came to 9 bases. Germline V CDR1 and CDR2: SQVTM, ANQGSEA.

This clonotype appeared a few times. The chain combines TRBV12-3 or TRBV12-4 with TRBJ1-5; TRBD1 might be the D (6 bases). The CDR3 spans 15 residues. Trimming took off 6 bases at V and 2 bases at J, with 14 bases between the two ends. CDR3 residues: CASRSQGRGNQPQHF. The CDR3 coding sequence is TGTGCCAGCAGATCACAGGGAAGGGGCAATCAGCCCCAGCATTTT.

This clonotype was counted ten times or more. V and J are TRBV28 and TRBJ2-5, with 11 positions matching TRBD2. This CDR3 is built from 17 residues. From germline, CDR1 is MDHEN and CDR2 SYDVKM. V gave up 6 bases and J gave up 7 bases; unmatched junction bases: 16. The CDR3 DNA follows: TGTGCCAGCAGCAACTTAGCGGGAGGGCCCGGGGGTTGGACCCAGTACTTC. Its protein product is CASSNLAGGPGGWTQYF.

There are a few counts of this clonotype. The chain has TRBV27 and TRBJ1-4; TRBD1 agrees at 9 bases. After removal of 5 bases from V and 8 bases from J, the junction contained 18 bases not matched to a gene. The CDR3 is 18 residues long. Germline CDR1 MNHEY, CDR2 SMNVEV (reference sequence). CDR3 sequence: CASSQSYLPGQGREKLFF. The CDR3 DNA sequence: TGTGCCAGCAGTCAGTCCTACCTTCCGGGACAGGGTCGGGAAAAACTGTTTTTT. The full variable domain, rest sourced from reference TRBV27 and TRBJ1-4, is EAQVTQNPRYLITVTGKKLTVTCSQNMNHEYMSWYRQDPGLGLRQIYYSMNVEVTDKGDVPEGYKVSRKEKRNFPLILESPSPNQTSLYFCASSQSYLPGQGREKLFFGSGTQLSVL.

J is TRBJ2-3 and V is TRBV20-1; perhaps TRBD2 as D (5 bases). V lost 3 bases and J 7 bases, leaving 14 bases between the germline ends. This CDR3 is built from 13 residues. The germline V gene has CDR1 DFQATT and CDR2 SNEGSKA (reference sequence). CDR3 DNA: TGCAGTGCTAGGAGGGCCGCAAGGCATACGCAGTATTTT. Translated, it gives CSARRAARHTQYF.

The chain carries TRBV6-1 and TRBJ2-2, with D uncertain. The V and J ends lost 2 bases and 5 bases respectively, with 6 bases between them. Germline V lookup: CDR1 MNHNS, CDR2 SASEGT. There are 13 residues in the CDR3. Here the CDR3 DNA reads TGTGCCAGCAGTGAAATAGGGACCGGGGAGCTGTTTTTT. Its protein product is CASSEIGTGELFF.

V is TRBV4-2 and J is TRBJ2-2; either TRBD1 or TRBD2 may fit D (5 bases each). The CDR3 runs to 12 residues. Between the trimmed V and J ends, which lost 3 bases and 9 bases, there was a span of 8 bases. Germline CDR1 LGHNA, CDR2 YNFKEQ. CDR3 DNA sequence: TGTGCCAGCAGCCAGGGGGACCGGGAGCTGTTTTTT. Translating it yields CASSQGDRELFF.

In this sample, this clonotype turned up a few times. This chain uses TRBV4-3 with TRBJ2-1; 10 bases are a match to TRBD2. Germline V gene sequence: CDR1 LGHNA, CDR2 YSLEER. The CDR3 contains 15 residues. Trimming took 0 bases from V and 10 from J; bases not matched to a gene: 6. CDR3: CASSQESGGAGEQFF. CDR3 nucleotide sequence: TGCGCCAGCAGCCAAGAGAGCGGGGGGGCCGGGGAGCAGTTCTTC.

This clonotype was seen repeatedly, ten times or more. The rearrangement uses TRBV5-1 and TRBJ2-2; D possibly corresponds to TRBD2 (6 bases). Trimming took 6 bases from V and 2 from J, leaving 14 bases between them. Per the germline V gene, CDR1 is SGHRS and CDR2 is YFSETQ. The CDR3 runs to 15 residues. The CDR3 is CASNVAGSNTGELFF. The CDR3 DNA is TGCGCCAGCAACGTGGCGGGGAGTAACACCGGGGAGCTGTTTTTT.

The chain couples TRBV27 to TRBJ2-7; D is unclear. Between the trimmed V and J ends, which lost 0 bases and 5 bases, there was a span of 11 bases. In germline, CDR1 is MNHEY, CDR2 SMNVEV (reference sequence). The CDR3 has 14 amino acids. CDR3: CASSLSWGNHEQYF. The CDR3 DNA reads TGTGCCAGCAGTTTATCGTGGGGAAACCACGAGCAGTACTTC.

Note on this clonotype: One end of the junction varies from germline; a read error may be responsible. CDR3 DNA: TGTGCCAGCAGTCCCCAACCCAGGGCATACACCGGGGGGCTGTTTTTT. Amino acids: CASSPQPRAYTGGLFF. This chain joins TRBV7-9 and TRBJ2-2, with a possible D match to TRBD2 (6 bases). CDR1 is SEHNR, CDR2 FQNEAQ, per germline (reference sequence). The CDR3 has 16 residues.

This clonotype was recorded a few times. The chain employs TRBV3-1 and TRBJ2-7; TRBD2 might be the D (6 bases). The V gene lost 4 bases and the J gene lost 2 bases, with 15 bases spanning the gap. CDR3 length equals 15 residues. CDR1 and CDR2 from the germline V gene are LGHDT and YNNKEL (reference sequence). The CDR3 DNA reads TGTGCCAGCAGCCGGGAGGCGAGGGGTACCTACGAGCAGTACTTC. Residues: CASSREARGTYEQYF.

This clonotype was recorded at least ten times. The chain combines TRBV29-1 with TRBJ2-1; D remains unclear. Germline CDR1 is SQVTM and CDR2 is ANQGSEA. V was cut by 2 bases and J by 0 bases, with 5 bases left in between. The CDR3 runs to 13 residues. The CDR3 loop is CSVETSSYNEQFF. The CDR3 region has the DNA TGCAGCGTTGAAACCTCCTCCTACAATGAGCAGTTCTTC.

This clonotype was seen more than once but under ten times. The V call is TRBV7-9, the J call TRBJ2-3; 11 positions agree with TRBD2. Germline V gene sequence: CDR1 SEHNR, CDR2 FQNEAQ (reference sequence). V shed 1 base, J shed 8 bases, and the junction held 11 bases outside the gene matches. The CDR3 runs 17 residues. Here the CDR3 DNA reads TGTGCCAGCAGCTTAGTCCCTCTAGCGGGAGGACAGGCTACGCAGTATTTT. This codes for CASSLVPLAGGQATQYF.

The table lists this clonotype with a few counts. The chain carries TRBV15 and TRBJ2-7; the D is unclear. V lost 2 bases and J 3 bases, leaving 14 bases between the germline ends. CDR1 LNHNV and CDR2 YYDKDF come from the germline V gene (reference sequence). The CDR3 loop spans 15 amino acids. For the CDR3, the DNA is TGTGCCACCAGCAGATCAACTGAGTTGGGCTACGAGCAGTACTTC. The encoded protein is CATSRSTELGYEQYF.

This clonotype has just a few counts. The chain is built from TRBV20-1 and TRBJ2-7; D possibly uses TRBD1 or TRBD2 (5 bases each). The CDR3 covers 13 residues. The germline gives CDR1 DFQATT, CDR2 SNEGSKA (reference sequence). Between the trimmed V and J ends, which lost 5 bases and 2 bases, there was a span of 13 bases. This CDR3 is CSASPGPAYEQYF. DNA of the CDR3: TGCAGTGCTTCACCGGGACCCGCCTACGAGCAGTACTTC.

A few counts support this clonotype. The chain combines TRBV6-5 with TRBJ2-5; 12 nucleotides align to TRBD2. Germline CDR1 reads MNHEY; CDR2 reads SVGAGI. This CDR3 comprises 16 residues. V dropped 2 bases and J dropped 2; count of bases not matched to a gene: 3. The CDR3 bases are TGTGCCAGCAGTTACACGACTAGCGGGGGTCAAGAGACCCAGTACTTC. Translation gives CASSYTTSGGQETQYF.